This TCR beta chain was observed in a study of cytomegalovirus exposure and HLA in healthy donors. The CDR3 extends over 14 amino acids. V shed 4 bases and J 7 bases; nucleotides not matched to a gene: 7. CDR1 is SGHNT and CDR2 is YYREEE in the germline V gene (reference sequence). A multiplex PCR was run with 60 Vbeta primers and 13 Jbeta primers. Profiling relied on immunoSEQ multiplex PCR, and the TCRdb table lists in-frame clones only, not all of them. The table records about 74,000 clones, approximately 70% of them present only once. Donors likely had unrecorded immune exposures despite being nominally healthy when sampled.

Sequenced: PBMCs. The receptor was isolated from a woman aged 40 to 50 in good health and CMV-seropositive. The chain links TRBV5-4 to TRBJ1-4; 7 bases are shared with TRBD1. CDR3 region: CASSQQGKLEKLFF. The CDR3 region has the DNA TGTGCCAGCAGCCAACAGGGGAAGCTTGAAAAACTGTTTTTT. The whole variable domain, filled in from reference TRBV5-4 and TRBJ1-4, reads ETGVTQSPTHLIKTRGQQVTLRCSSQSGHNTVSWYQQALGQGPQFIFQYYREEENGRGNFPPRFSGLQFPNYSSELNVNALELDDSALYLCASSQQGKLEKLFFGSGTQLSVL.